This T cell receptor (beta chain) was observed in a study of CD8+ T cells in alopecia areata. Noted treatment: oral pan-JAK inhibitor, 5-10 mg twice daily. From alopecia areata patients, lesional scalp punch biopsies and peripheral blood were collected. Following RNA extraction, reverse transcription yielded cDNA that acted as the sequencing template. Measured with immunoSEQ multiplex PCR; TCRdb has only the in-frame clones, and not every one. The repertoire holds 150,000 to 200,000 clones, with just under 65% as singletons. In germline, CDR1 is LGHNA, CDR2 YNFKEQ. V lost 4 bases to trimming and J lost 0 bases, with 15 bases between them. This CDR3 is built from 17 residues. Study results and limitations: Many expanded lesional clones remained in scalp and blood on tofacitinib. Given one nonresponder, whether baseline CD8+ expansion relates to response remains uncertain.

Comments on this clone: Antigen specificity is unknown.

Sequenced material: CD4+ T cells sorted from blood, taken around week 47, from a patient treated with tofacitinib. The source is a human donor with alopecia areata. The V and J genes are TRBV4-2 and TRBJ1-4; perhaps TRBD1 as D (5 bases). CDR3 bases: TGTGCCAGCAGCCCCTCCGGGAGCAGGGCAACTAATGAAAAACTGTTTTTT. Amino acids: CASSPSGSRATNEKLFF.